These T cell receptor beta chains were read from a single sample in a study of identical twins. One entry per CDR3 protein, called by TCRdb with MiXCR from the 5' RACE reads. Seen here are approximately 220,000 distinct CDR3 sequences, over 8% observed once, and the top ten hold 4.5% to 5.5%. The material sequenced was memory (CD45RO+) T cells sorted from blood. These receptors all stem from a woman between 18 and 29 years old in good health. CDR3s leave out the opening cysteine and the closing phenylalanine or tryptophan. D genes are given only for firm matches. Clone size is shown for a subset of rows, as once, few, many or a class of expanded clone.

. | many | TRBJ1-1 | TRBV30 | AWHRNTEAF
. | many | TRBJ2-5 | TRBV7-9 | ASSPGRDFQETQY
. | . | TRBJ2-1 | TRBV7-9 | ASSNSGSYNEQF
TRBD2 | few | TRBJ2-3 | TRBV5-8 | ASSLYSGGPNTQY
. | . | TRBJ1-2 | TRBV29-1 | SVGGYGYT
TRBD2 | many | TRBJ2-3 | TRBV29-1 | SVERTSFEVDTQY
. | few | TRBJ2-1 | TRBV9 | ASSGPRSYNERF
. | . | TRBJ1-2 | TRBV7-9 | ASSLFSGYT
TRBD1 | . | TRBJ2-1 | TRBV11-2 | ASSLTGDDNEQF
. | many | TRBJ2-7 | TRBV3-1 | ASSQADYEQY
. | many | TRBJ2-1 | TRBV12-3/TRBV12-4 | ASGYSGDNEQF
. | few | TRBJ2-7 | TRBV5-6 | ASSFTGDYEQY
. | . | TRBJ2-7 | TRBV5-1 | ASSSGTVGTYEQY
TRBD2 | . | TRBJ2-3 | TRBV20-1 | SARGGGVPTDTQY
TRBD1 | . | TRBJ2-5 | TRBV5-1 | ASSPRDRKETQY